This note documents a single TCR beta chain sequence. Stated time point: blood at routine non-recurrence follow-up after resection. Germline lookup yields CDR1 SEHNR and CDR2 FQNEAQ (reference sequence). The CDR3 runs to 16 residues. With 4 bases removed from V and 0 bases from J, the gap between germline ends came to 12 bases. This record comes from a study of spatial heterogeneity in lung cancer. MiXCR, applied by TCRdb to the 5' RACE reads, yields one record per CDR3 protein. The sample lists 110,000 or so distinct CDR3 sequences, about 10% seen once, with less than 25% in the top ten. Material: PBMCs, obtained at follow-up. This TCR derives from a female donor with early-stage non-small cell lung cancer. The rearrangement uses TRBV7-9 and TRBJ1-4; D might be TRBD1 (5 bases). The CDR3 is CASSSALGATNEKLFF. For the CDR3, the DNA is TGTGCCAGCAGCTCCGCTTTAGGGGCAACTAATGAAAAACTGTTTTTT.